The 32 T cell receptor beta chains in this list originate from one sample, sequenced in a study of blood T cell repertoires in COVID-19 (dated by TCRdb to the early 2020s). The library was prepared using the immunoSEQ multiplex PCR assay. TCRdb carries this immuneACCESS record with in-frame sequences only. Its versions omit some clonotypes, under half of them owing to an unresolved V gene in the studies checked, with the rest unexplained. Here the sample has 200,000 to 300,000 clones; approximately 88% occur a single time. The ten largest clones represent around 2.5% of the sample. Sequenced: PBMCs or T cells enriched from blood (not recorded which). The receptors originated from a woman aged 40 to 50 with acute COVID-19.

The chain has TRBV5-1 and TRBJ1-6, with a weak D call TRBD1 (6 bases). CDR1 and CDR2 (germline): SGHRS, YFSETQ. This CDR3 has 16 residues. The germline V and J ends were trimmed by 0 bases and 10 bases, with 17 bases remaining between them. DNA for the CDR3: TGCGCCAGCAGCTTGGTCCAAACAGGGCTGAGCTCACCCCTCCACTTT. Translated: CASSLVQTGLSSPLHF.

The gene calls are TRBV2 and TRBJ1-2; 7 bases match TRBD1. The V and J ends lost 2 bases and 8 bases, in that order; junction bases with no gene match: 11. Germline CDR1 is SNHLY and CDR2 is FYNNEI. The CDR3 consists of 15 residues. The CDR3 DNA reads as TGTGCCAGCAGTGAATCCCCGGACAGGCTGGGAGGCTACACCTTC. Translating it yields CASSESPDRLGGYTF.

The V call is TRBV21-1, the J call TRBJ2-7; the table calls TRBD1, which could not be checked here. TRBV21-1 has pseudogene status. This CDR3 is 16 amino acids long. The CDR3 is CASSKVGKRQVHEQYV. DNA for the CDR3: TGTGCCAGCAGCAAAGTTGGAAAACGACAGGTCCACGAGCAGTACGTC.

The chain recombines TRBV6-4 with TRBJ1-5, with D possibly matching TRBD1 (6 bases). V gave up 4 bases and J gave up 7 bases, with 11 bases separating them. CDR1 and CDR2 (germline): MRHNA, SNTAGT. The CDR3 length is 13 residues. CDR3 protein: CASSVGGNQPQHF. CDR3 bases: TGTGCCAGCAGTGTAGGGGGAAACCAGCCCCAGCATTTT.

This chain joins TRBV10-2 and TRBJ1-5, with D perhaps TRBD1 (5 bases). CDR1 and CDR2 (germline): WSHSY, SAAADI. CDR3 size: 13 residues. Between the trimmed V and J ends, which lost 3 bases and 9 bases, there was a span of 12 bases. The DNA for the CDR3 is TGCGCCAGCAGTGAATCTGGGGCCGGGCCCCAGCATTTT. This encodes CASSESGAGPQHF.

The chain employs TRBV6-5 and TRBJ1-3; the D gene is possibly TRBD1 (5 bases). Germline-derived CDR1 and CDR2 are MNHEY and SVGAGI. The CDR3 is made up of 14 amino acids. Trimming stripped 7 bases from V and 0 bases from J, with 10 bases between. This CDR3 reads CASTVRASGNTIYF. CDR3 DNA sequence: TGTGCCAGCACGGTCAGGGCCTCTGGAAACACCATATATTTT.

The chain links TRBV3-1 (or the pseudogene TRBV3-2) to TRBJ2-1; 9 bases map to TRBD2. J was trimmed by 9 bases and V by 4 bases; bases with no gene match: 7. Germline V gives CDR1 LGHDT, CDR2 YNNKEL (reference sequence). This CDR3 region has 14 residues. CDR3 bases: TGTGCCAGCAGCCTCGGGACTAGCTCCATTGAGCAGTTCTTC. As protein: CASSLGTSSIEQFF.

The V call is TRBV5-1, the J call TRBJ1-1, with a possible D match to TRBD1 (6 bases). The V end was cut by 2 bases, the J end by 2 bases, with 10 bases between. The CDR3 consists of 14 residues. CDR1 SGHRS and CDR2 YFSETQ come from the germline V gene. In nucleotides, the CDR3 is TGCGCCAGCAGCTTACAGGGTTATAACACTGAAGCTTTCTTT. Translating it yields CASSLQGYNTEAFF.

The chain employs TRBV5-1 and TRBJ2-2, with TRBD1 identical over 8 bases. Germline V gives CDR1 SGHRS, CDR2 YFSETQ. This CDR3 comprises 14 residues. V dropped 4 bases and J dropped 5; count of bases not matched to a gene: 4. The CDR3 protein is CASSAGQGTGELFF. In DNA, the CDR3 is TGCGCCAGCAGCGCCGGACAGGGTACCGGGGAGCTGTTTTTT.

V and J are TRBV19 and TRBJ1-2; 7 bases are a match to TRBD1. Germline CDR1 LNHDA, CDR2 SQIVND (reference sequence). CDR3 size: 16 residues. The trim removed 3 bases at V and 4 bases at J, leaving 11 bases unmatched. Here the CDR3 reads CASSIGGTAPAYGYTF. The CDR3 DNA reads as TGTGCCAGTAGTATTGGCGGGACAGCGCCCGCCTATGGCTACACCTTC.

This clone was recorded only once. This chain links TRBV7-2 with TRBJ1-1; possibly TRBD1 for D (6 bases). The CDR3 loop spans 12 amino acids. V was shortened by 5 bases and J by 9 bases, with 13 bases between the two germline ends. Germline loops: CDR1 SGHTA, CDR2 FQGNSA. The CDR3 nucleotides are TGTGCCAGCAGCCACTACGGGACACAAGCTTTCTTT. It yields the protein CASSHYGTQAFF.

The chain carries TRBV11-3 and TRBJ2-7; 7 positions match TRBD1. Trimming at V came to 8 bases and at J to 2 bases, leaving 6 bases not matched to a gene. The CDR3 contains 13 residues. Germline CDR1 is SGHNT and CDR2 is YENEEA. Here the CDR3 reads CASLGTETYEQYF. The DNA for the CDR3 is TGTGCCAGCTTGGGGACAGAGACCTACGAGCAGTACTTC.

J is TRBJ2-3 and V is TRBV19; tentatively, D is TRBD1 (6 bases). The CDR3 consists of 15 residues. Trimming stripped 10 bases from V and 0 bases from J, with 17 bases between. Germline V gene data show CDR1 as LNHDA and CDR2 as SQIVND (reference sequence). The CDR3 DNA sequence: TGTGCCACTGCGGACAGAGCTTTGAGCACAGATACGCAGTATTTT. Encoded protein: CATADRALSTDTQYF.

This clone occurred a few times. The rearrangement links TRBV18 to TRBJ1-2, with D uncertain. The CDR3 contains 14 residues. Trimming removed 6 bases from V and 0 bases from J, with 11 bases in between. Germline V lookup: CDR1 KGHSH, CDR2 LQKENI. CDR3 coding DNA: TGTGCCAGCTCTCCGGGGTCGGCTAACTATGGCTACACCTTC. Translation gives CASSPGSANYGYTF.

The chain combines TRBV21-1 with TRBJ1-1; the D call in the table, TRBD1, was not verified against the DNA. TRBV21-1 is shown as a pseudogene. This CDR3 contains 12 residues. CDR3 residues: CASSKGLGVAFF. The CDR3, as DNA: TGTGCCAGCAGCAAAGGTTTAGGGGTGGCTTTCTTT.

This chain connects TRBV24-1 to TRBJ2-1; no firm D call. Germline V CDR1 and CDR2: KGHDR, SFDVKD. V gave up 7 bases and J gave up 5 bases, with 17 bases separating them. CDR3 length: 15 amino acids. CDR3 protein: CATSRGLFGDNEQFF. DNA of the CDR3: TGTGCCACCAGCCGAGGCCTCTTTGGCGACAATGAGCAGTTCTTC.

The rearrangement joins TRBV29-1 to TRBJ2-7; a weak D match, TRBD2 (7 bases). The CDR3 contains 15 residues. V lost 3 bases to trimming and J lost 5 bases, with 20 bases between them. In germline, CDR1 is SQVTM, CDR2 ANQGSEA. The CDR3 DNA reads TGCAGCGTTGATGGACGGCCGGAGGGGGGGGACGAGCAGTACTTC. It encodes CSVDGRPEGGDEQYF.

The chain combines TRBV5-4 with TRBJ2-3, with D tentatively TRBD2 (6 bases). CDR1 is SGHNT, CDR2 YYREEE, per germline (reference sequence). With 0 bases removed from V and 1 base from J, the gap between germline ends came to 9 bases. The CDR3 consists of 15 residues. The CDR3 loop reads CASSLDPGGTDTQYF. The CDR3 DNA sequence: TGTGCCAGCAGCTTGGATCCGGGGGGCACAGATACGCAGTATTTT.

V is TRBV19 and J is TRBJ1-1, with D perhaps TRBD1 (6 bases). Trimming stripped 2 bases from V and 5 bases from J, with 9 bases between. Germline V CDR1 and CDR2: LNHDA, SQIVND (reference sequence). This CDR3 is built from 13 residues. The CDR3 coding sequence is TGTGCCAGTAGTATAAAAAGGGGGACTGAAGCTTTCTTT. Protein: CASSIKRGTEAFF.

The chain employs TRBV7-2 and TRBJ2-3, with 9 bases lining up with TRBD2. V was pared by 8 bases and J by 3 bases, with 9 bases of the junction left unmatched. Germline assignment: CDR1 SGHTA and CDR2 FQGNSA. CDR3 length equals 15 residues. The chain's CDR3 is CASCAGGAKTDTQYF. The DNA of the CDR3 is TGTGCCAGCTGCGCGGGGGGGGCGAAAACAGATACGCAGTATTTT.

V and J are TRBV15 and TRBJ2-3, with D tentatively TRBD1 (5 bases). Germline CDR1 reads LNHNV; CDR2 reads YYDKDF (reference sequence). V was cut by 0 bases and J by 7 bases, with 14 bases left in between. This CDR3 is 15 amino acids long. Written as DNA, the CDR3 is TGTGCCACCAGCAGAGATCCTGGGGCCCCTAATACGCAGTATTTT. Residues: CATSRDPGAPNTQYF.

The CDR3 region is CASSQIRSPANTEAFF. The DNA for the CDR3 is TGCGCCAGCAGCCAAATAAGGAGCCCGGCGAACACTGAAGCTTTCTTT. The chain has TRBV4-1 and TRBJ1-1, with D uncertain. CDR1 MGHRA and CDR2 YSYEKL come from the germline V gene. Trimming removed 2 bases at V and 1 base at J, with 14 bases between. There are 16 residues in the CDR3.

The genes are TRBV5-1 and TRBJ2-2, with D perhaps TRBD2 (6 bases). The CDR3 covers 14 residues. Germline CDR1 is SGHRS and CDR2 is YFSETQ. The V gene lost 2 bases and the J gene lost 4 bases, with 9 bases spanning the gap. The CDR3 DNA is TGCGCCAGCAGCTTCGGGGGTACCACCGGGGAGCTGTTTTTT. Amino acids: CASSFGGTTGELFF.

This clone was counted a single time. DNA for the CDR3: TGTGCCAGCAGCTCCCCACAGGGGGGAGGAAACACCATATATTTT. As protein: CASSSPQGGGNTIYF. This sequence joins TRBV7-2 and TRBJ1-3, with 8 nucleotides matching TRBD1. The junction had 6 bases not matched to a gene; V was cut back by 4 bases and J by 4 bases. Germline CDR1 reads SGHTA; CDR2 reads FQGNSA. The CDR3 contains 15 residues.

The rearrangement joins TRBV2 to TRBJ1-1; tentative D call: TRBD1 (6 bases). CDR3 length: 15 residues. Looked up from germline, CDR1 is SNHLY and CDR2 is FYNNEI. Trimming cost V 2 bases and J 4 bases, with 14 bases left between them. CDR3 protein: CASSEMAGVSTEAFF. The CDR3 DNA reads TGTGCCAGCAGTGAAATGGCAGGGGTGAGCACTGAAGCTTTCTTT.

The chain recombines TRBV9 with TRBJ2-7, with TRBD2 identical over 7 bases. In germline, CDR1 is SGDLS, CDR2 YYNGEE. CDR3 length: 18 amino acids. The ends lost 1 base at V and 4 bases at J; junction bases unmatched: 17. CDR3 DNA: TGTGCCAGCAGCGTAAATAGCGGGTACCCCTCAAACAATTACGAGCAGTACGTC. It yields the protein CASSVNSGYPSNNYEQYV.

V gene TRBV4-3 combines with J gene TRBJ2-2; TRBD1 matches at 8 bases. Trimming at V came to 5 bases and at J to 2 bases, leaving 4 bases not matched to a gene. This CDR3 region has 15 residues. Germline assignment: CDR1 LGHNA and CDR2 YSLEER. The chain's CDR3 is CASSADRVNTGELFF. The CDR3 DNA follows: TGCGCCAGCAGCGCGGACAGGGTTAACACCGGGGAGCTGTTTTTT.

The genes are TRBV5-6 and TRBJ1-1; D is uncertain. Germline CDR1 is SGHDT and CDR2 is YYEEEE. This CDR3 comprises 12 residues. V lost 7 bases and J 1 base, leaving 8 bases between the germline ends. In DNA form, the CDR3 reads TGTGCCAGCCGCGGGCAGAACACTGAAGCTTTCTTT. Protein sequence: CASRGQNTEAFF.

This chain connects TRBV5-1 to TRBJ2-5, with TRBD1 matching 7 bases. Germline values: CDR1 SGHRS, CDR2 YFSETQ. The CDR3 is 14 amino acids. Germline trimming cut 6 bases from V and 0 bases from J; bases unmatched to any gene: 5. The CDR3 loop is CASKRDSHQETQYF. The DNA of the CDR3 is TGCGCCAGCAAGAGGGACAGCCACCAAGAGACCCAGTACTTC. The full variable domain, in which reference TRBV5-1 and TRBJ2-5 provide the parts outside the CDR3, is KAGVTQTPRYLIKTRGQQVTLSCSPISGHRSVSWYQQTPGQGLQFLFEYFSETQRNKGNFPGRFSGRQFSNSRSEMNVSTLELGDSALYLCASKRDSHQETQYFGPGTRLLVL.

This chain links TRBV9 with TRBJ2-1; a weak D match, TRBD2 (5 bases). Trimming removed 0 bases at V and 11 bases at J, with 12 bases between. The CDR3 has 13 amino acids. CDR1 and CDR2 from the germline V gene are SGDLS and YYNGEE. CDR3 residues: CASSVVEGDKQFF. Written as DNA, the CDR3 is TGTGCCAGCAGCGTAGTAGAGGGCGACAAGCAGTTCTTC.

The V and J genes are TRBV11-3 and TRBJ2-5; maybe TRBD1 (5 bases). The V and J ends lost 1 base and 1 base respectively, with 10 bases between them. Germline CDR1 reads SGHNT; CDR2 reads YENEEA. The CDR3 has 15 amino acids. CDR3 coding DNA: TGTGCCAGCAGCTTAGTCTCTCAGGGCCAAGAGACCCAGTACTTC. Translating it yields CASSLVSQGQETQYF.

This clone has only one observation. As DNA, the CDR3 is TGTGCCAGCAGTACCGGGACAAAAACATCCTACGAGCAGTACTTC. Translation: CASSTGTKTSYEQYF. This chain links TRBV2 with TRBJ2-7; tentatively, D is TRBD1 (6 bases). V was trimmed by 5 bases and J by 1 base, leaving 15 bases between them. This CDR3 is 15 amino acids long. Germline lookup yields CDR1 SNHLY and CDR2 FYNNEI. Based on the CDR3 plus reference TRBV2 and TRBJ2-7, the full variable domain is EPEVTQTPSHQVTQMGQEVILRCVPISNHLYFYWYRQILGQKVEFLVSFYNNEISEKSEIFDDQFSVERPDGSNFTLKIRSTKLEDSAMYFCASSTGTKTSYEQYFGPGTRLTVT.